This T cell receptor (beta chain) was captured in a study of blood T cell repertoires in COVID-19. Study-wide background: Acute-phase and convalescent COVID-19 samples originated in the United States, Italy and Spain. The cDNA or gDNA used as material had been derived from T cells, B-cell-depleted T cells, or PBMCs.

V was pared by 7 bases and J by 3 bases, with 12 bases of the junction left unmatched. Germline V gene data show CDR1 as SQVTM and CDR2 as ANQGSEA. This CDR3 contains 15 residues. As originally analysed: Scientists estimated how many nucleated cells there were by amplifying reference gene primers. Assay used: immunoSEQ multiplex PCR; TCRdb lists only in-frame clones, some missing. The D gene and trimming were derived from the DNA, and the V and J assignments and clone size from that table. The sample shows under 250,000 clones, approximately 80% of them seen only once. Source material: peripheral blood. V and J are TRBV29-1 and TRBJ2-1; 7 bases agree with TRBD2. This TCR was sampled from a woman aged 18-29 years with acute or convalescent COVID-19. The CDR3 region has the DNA TGCAGCGCACGCGGTGATAGCGGGCTCTACAATGAGCAGTTCTTC. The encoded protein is CSARGDSGLYNEQFF.